This is a list of T cell receptor beta chains from one sample in a study of blood T cell repertoires in COVID-19. Only in-frame clones appear in the TCRdb table, and some are missing; sequencing was by immunoSEQ multiplex PCR. The sample lists roughly 150,000 clones; roughly 81% were seen once. The sample consisted of peripheral blood. These receptors were taken from a woman over 75 with COVID-19, enrolled during active disease. Both conserved end residues are part of each CDR3. The D gene is left open where the match is weak. Not all rows give a size; the values are once, few, many and, for expanded clones, a class.

V	size	D	J	length	DNA	CDR3
TRBV6-5	NA	TRBD2	TRBJ2-6	15	TGTGCCAGCAGAACGGGGGGGACCGGGGCCAACGTCCTGACTTTC	CASRTGGTGANVLTF
TRBV6-2/TRBV6-3	few	NA	TRBJ1-2	17	TGTGCCAGCAGTTACTCGTCTCGGGGGGCGACCGACTATGGCTACACCTTC	CASSYSSRGATDYGYTF
TRBV2	NA	TRBD1	TRBJ1-2	13	TGTGCCAGCAGTGATGGGACAGGGGGTGGCTACACCTTC	CASSDGTGGGYTF
TRBV9	NA	NA	TRBJ2-3	16	TGTGCCAGCAGCGTAGCCAGGGGGGCGGGCACAGATACGCAGTATTTT	CASSVARGAGTDTQYF
TRBV5-5	NA	NA	TRBJ2-7	13	TGTGCCAGCAGCTTTGGCCGCTCCTACGAGCAGTACTTC	CASSFGRSYEQYF
TRBV3-1/TRBV3-2	NA	TRBD1	TRBJ1-2	14	TGTGCCAGCAGCCAAGGGGGGACAGCTTATGGCTACACCTTC	CASSQGGTAYGYTF
TRBV27	once	NA	TRBJ2-5	14	TGTGCCAGCAGTTTGAGGGGGACGGGCGAGACCCAGTACTTC	CASSLRGTGETQYF
TRBV7-2	NA	NA	TRBJ2-1	13	TGTGCCAGCAGCCCCTTTTTCGGGGGTGAGCAGTTCTTC	CASSPFFGGEQFF
TRBV4-1	NA	TRBD2	TRBJ2-7	17	TGCGCCAGCAGCCAATACCCCTCGCGGGAGTTCGGGCTCGAGCAGTACTTC	CASSQYPSREFGLEQYF
TRBV12-5	NA	NA	TRBJ2-5	14	TGTGCTAGTGGTTTGGGGACAAACCAAGAGACCCAGTACTTC	CASGLGTNQETQYF
TRBV28	NA	NA	TRBJ2-5	13	TGTGCCAGCAAGGAGCTTATACAAGAGACCCAGTACTTC	CASKELIQETQYF
TRBV11-2	NA	TRBD1	TRBJ2-5	15	TGTGCCAGCAGCTTTAGGGGACAGGCCCAAGAGACCCAGTACTTC	CASSFRGQAQETQYF
TRBV12-3/TRBV12-4	NA	NA	TRBJ1-4	13	TGTGCCAGCAGTTCCCTCGGGGGGGAAAAACTGTTTTTT	CASSSLGGEKLFF
TRBV12-3/TRBV12-4	once	NA	TRBJ1-2	12	TGTGCCAGTAGCGGCGGGGACTATGGCTACACCTTC	CASSGGDYGYTF
TRBV27	NA	TRBD1	TRBJ2-7	14	TGTGCCAGCAGTCACTGGGACAGCTCCTACGAGCAGTACTTC	CASSHWDSSYEQYF
TRBV21-1	NA	NA	TRBJ2-5	13	TGTGCCAGCAGCAAAGGCCGCGAAGAGACCCAGTACTTC	CASSKGREETQYF
TRBV3-1/TRBV3-2	NA	TRBD2	TRBJ2-7	11	TGTGCCAGCAGCTCCGGGGGGGAGCAGTACTTC	CASSSGGEQYF
TRBV15	NA	NA	TRBJ2-7	13	TGTGCCACCAGCAGAGGGCAAGTCTACGAGCAGTACTTC	CATSRGQVYEQYF
TRBV6-5	NA	TRBD1	TRBJ1-1	16	TGTGCCAGCAGTTTCACCGGGACAGGGTGGAGCCCTGAAGCTTTCTTT	CASSFTGTGWSPEAFF
TRBV30	NA	NA	TRBJ2-2	13	TGTGCCTGGGACTACCGGAACACCGGGGAGCTGTTTTTT	CAWDYRNTGELFF
TRBV21-1	once	NA	TRBJ2-6	17	TGTGCCAGCAGCAAAGGGGCCCAGGGGTCTGGGGCCAACGTCCTGACTTTC	CASSKGAQGSGANVLTF
TRBV4-2	NA	NA	TRBJ2-3	14	TGTGCCAGCAGCCAGACTAGAAACACAGATACGCAGTATTTT	CASSQTRNTDTQYF